These 3 T cell receptor beta chains were all obtained from the same sample, sequenced in a study of blood T cell repertoires in COVID-19. Generated by immunoSEQ multiplex PCR, the TCRdb table keeps only in-frame clones and is missing some. The repertoire holds about 68,000 clones, with 75% to 85% as singletons. Sequencing was carried out using peripheral blood. The receptors here all came from a man over 45 with acute or convalescent COVID-19.

This sequence joins TRBV2 and TRBJ1-6, with 8 bases matching TRBD1. The CDR3 loop spans 18 amino acids. Trimming removed 3 bases from V and 0 bases from J; junction bases left unmatched: 7. The germline V gene has CDR1 SNHLY and CDR2 FYNNEI. CDR3 coding DNA: TGTGCCAGCAGTGAGGGACAGGCTTTGAGCTCCTATAATTCACCCCTCCACTTT. It translates to CASSEGQALSSYNSPLHF.

The genes are TRBV2 and TRBJ1-2; 8 bases align to TRBD1. The CDR3 has 14 residues. V lost 3 bases and J lost 8; bases outside the gene matches: 8. Germline loops: CDR1 SNHLY, CDR2 FYNNEI. DNA for the CDR3: TGTGCCAGCAGTGAGGGGCAGGGGGCGGGAGGCTACACCTTC. Its translation: CASSEGQGAGGYTF.

The count of this clone is one. CDR3 in amino acids: CASSGTGFGEQYV. CDR3 DNA: TGTGCCAGCTCAGGGACAGGGTTCGGAGAGCAGTACGTC. The V call is TRBV18, the J call TRBJ2-7; TRBD1 agrees at 9 bases. Per germline, CDR1 KGHSH and CDR2 LQKENI. The CDR3 length is 13 residues. V gave up 5 bases and J gave up 7 bases; unmatched junction bases: 6.